A single sample is the source of the 5 T cell receptor beta chains below, sequenced in a study of response to subunit inactivated influenza vaccine. TCRdb reprocessed the RT-PCR reads with MiXCR, giving one entry per CDR3 protein. The table records more than 450,000 distinct CDR3 sequences, roughly 8.2% of them present only once. This material consisted of PBMCs from blood, taken 23 to 25 months after vaccination. These receptors all stem from a man in his fifties or sixties who received an inactivated influenza vaccine.

This clonotype was counted many times. This chain joins TRBV6-5 and TRBJ2-5; the D gene is possibly TRBD1 (5 bases). The CDR3 is made up of 14 amino acids. Germline CDR1 reads MNHEY; CDR2 reads SVGAGI. The V gene lost 3 bases and the J gene lost 5 bases, with 13 bases spanning the gap. Written as DNA, the CDR3 is TGTGCCAGCAGTTATACTACAGGATGGGAGACCCAGTACTTC. This sequence encodes CASSYTTGWETQYF.

This clonotype was counted many times. The gene calls are TRBV18 and TRBJ2-2; D is uncertain. Trimming removed 3 bases at V and 4 bases at J, with 12 bases between. This CDR3 is 15 amino acids long. Germline V gives CDR1 KGHSH, CDR2 LQKENI. The CDR3 DNA sequence: TGTGCCAGCTCACCCGTCGGATCCATCACCGGGGAGCTGTTTTTT. This encodes CASSPVGSITGELFF. The full variable domain, in which reference TRBV18 and TRBJ2-2 provide the parts outside the CDR3, is NAGVMQNPRHLVRRRGQEARLRCSPMKGHSHVYWYRQLPEEGLKFMVYLQKENIIDESGMPKERFSAEFPKEGPSILRIQQVVRGDSAAYFCASSPVGSITGELFFGEGSRLTVL.

This clonotype was seen more than once but under ten times. V usage is TRBV4-2 and J usage is TRBJ2-6; 9 nucleotides match TRBD2. The CDR3 contains 18 residues. Germline trimming cut 1 base from V and 1 base from J; bases unmatched to any gene: 5. CDR1 LGHNA and CDR2 YNFKEQ come from the germline V gene. Here the CDR3 DNA reads TGTGCCAGCAGCCAAGGGATAGCGGGGGTTTCTGGGGCCAACGTCCTGACTTTC. As protein: CASSQGIAGVSGANVLTF.

In its sample, this clonotype was seen a few times. V and J are TRBV25-1 and TRBJ2-3; D is unresolved. The CDR3 is 12 amino acids. Germline V gives CDR1 MGHDK, CDR2 SYGVNS. V lost 8 bases, J lost 8 bases, and 14 bases lay in between. DNA of the CDR3: TGTGCCAGCTCCCCGACTTCAACTACGCAGTATTTT. It yields the protein CASSPTSTTQYF.

There are a few counts of this clonotype. The chain recombines TRBV18 with TRBJ2-7; the match to TRBD2 covers 13 bases. The length of the CDR3 is 15 residues. V lost 3 bases to trimming and J lost 4 bases; unmatched junction nucleotides: 3. Germline CDR1 is KGHSH and CDR2 is LQKENI. CDR3: CASSPGGLAGYEQYF. For the CDR3, the DNA is TGTGCCAGCTCACCGGGGGGACTAGCGGGATACGAGCAGTACTTC.